These 15 T cell receptor beta chains were all obtained from the same sample, sequenced in a study of early T cells in non-severe SARS-CoV-2 infection. TCRdb re-derived calls from the 5' RACE reads in MiXCR, one entry per CDR3 protein. The data contain tens of thousands of distinct CDR3 sequences, more than 4.5% of them singletons. Sequenced material: whole blood, taken at baseline. The receptors were gathered from an adult who was a healthcare worker with PCR-confirmed SARS-CoV-2 infection or an uninfected control (not recorded which).

This clonotype was seen more than once but under ten times. V gene TRBV4-1 combines with J gene TRBJ2-7, with a weak D call TRBD1 (7 bases). Trimming left V 0 bases short and J 1 base short, with 13 bases between. CDR1 and CDR2 from the germline V gene are MGHRA and YSYEKL. CDR3 length: 16 residues. CDR3 region: CASSQDPGGRSYEQYF. CDR3 nucleotides: TGCGCCAGCAGCCAAGACCCAGGGGGGCGTTCCTACGAGCAGTACTTC.

This clonotype was recorded at least ten times. This chain joins TRBV20-1 and TRBJ2-3; 12 bases match TRBD2. With V trimmed by 5 bases and J by 5 bases, 5 bases remained unmatched. In germline, CDR1 is DFQATT, CDR2 SNEGSKA (reference sequence). The CDR3 length is 14 residues. Here the CDR3 reads CSAPTSGSLDTQYF. CDR3 in DNA: TGCAGTGCTCCGACTAGCGGGAGTTTAGATACGCAGTATTTT.

This clonotype came up many times. The genes are TRBV6-1 and TRBJ2-1; 11 bases are shared with TRBD2. The V segment lost 0 bases and the J segment 7 bases; nucleotides outside the gene matches: 2. Germline V CDR1 and CDR2: MNHNS, SASEGT. The CDR3 runs to 15 residues. CDR3 DNA: TGTGCCAGCAGTGAAGCGCTAGCGGGAGGAAATGAGCAGTTCTTC. It translates to CASSEALAGGNEQFF.

This clonotype has a count of ten or more. The rearrangement joins TRBV4-1 to TRBJ2-7, with TRBD1 as a possible D gene (5 bases). Trimming removed 4 bases from V and 5 bases from J, with 21 bases in between. This CDR3 has 16 amino acids. Per germline, CDR1 MGHRA and CDR2 YSYEKL. In nucleotides, the CDR3 is TGCGCCAGCAGCCCCGTGAGGCAGGGCGCACCCCACGAGCAGTACTTC. It specifies CASSPVRQGAPHEQYF.

There are many counts of this clonotype. The V and J genes are TRBV7-6 and TRBJ2-3, with D hard to call. CDR3 length: 16 amino acids. Trimming cost V 1 base and J 2 bases, with 13 bases left between them. The V gene's germline CDR1 is SGHVS and CDR2 FNYEAQ. The CDR3 here is CASSLDPSGNTDTQYF. The CDR3 DNA is TGTGCCAGCAGCTTAGATCCTTCCGGAAACACAGATACGCAGTATTTT.

This clonotype was recorded many times. V is TRBV18 and J is TRBJ2-7, with a weak D call TRBD2 (5 bases). Trimming removed 6 bases from V and 3 bases from J, with 15 bases in between. Germline V gene lookup returns CDR1 KGHSH and CDR2 LQKENI. This CDR3 has 14 residues. CDR3 nucleotide sequence: TGTGCCAGCTCCGCCGGATCGGGGAACTACGAGCAGTACTTC. Protein sequence: CASSAGSGNYEQYF.

This clonotype was observed at least ten times. The chain carries TRBV7-3 and TRBJ2-1, with D possibly TRBD1 on 5 matching bases. Germline V gene sequence: CDR1 SGHTA, CDR2 FQGTGA. This CDR3 region has 15 residues. The V gene lost 4 bases and the J gene lost 7 bases, with 17 bases spanning the gap. DNA of the CDR3: TGTGCCAGCAGCTGGGGTCCAGGGCGCGGAAATGAGCAGTTCTTC. Encoded protein: CASSWGPGRGNEQFF.

Ten or more counts support this clonotype. This chain joins TRBV10-2 and TRBJ1-5, with D possibly being TRBD1 (6 bases). Germline V gene sequence: CDR1 WSHSY, CDR2 SAAADI. V gave up 8 bases and J gave up 6 bases, with 14 bases separating them. This CDR3 is 13 amino acids long. The CDR3 DNA reads TGCGCCAGCCTTACGGGGGCGGGTCAGCCCCAGCATTTT. It encodes CASLTGAGQPQHF.

This clonotype was recorded a few times. The rearrangement joins TRBV9 to TRBJ1-1, with 7 bases fitting TRBD1. Germline trimming cut 0 bases from V and 8 bases from J; bases unmatched to any gene: 7. This CDR3 has 14 amino acids. From germline, CDR1 is SGDLS and CDR2 YYNGEE. The CDR3 nucleotides are TGTGCCAGCAGCGTAGGGGACAGCCGGGACGAAGCTTTCTTT. It is translated as CASSVGDSRDEAFF.

This clonotype was observed many times. This rearrangement joins TRBV20-1 to TRBJ2-5; TRBD1 matches at 7 bases. J was trimmed by 5 bases and V by 2 bases; bases with no gene match: 20. Germline loops: CDR1 DFQATT, CDR2 SNEGSKA (reference sequence). The CDR3 has 18 residues. Here the CDR3 reads CSARPQWETGPKLETQYF. The CDR3 DNA is TGCAGTGCTAGACCCCAATGGGAGACAGGGCCTAAGTTGGAGACCCAGTACTTC.

The rearrangement links TRBV10-3 to TRBJ2-3, with 7 bases aligning to TRBD2. With 5 bases clipped from V and 3 bases from J, the junction kept 5 bases outside the gene matches. CDR3 size: 14 residues. The germline V gene has CDR1 ENHRY and CDR2 SYGVKD. DNA for the CDR3: TGTGCCATCAGTCCGGGTAGCGGGACAGATACGCAGTATTTT. Its protein is CAISPGSGTDTQYF.

This clonotype appeared a few times. The V call is TRBV28, the J call TRBJ2-1, with 11 bases identical to TRBD2. The CDR3 has 17 amino acids. The V gene end was trimmed by 3 bases and the J gene end by 2 bases; junction bases not matched to a gene: 6. The germline gives CDR1 MDHEN, CDR2 SYDVKM. CDR3 loop: CASSFSGRALAYNEQFF. The CDR3 DNA reads as TGTGCCAGCAGTTTTAGCGGGAGGGCCTTGGCCTACAATGAGCAGTTCTTC.

This clonotype was found many times. The V gene is TRBV7-8, the J gene TRBJ2-3; no clear D. This CDR3 is built from 13 residues. Germline CDR1 SGHVS, CDR2 FQNEAQ. V lost 0 bases and J lost 6, with 7 bases in between. CDR3 DNA sequence: TGTGCCAGCAGCTTAGCTCTACTGGATACGCAGTATTTT. Translating gives CASSLALLDTQYF.

The sample holds many counts of this clonotype. The V call is TRBV27, the J call TRBJ2-1, with TRBD2 matching over 10 bases. Germline-derived CDR1 and CDR2 are MNHEY and SMNVEV (reference sequence). This CDR3 region has 16 residues. The V segment lost 3 bases and the J segment 4 bases; nucleotides outside the gene matches: 6. The CDR3 region has the DNA TGTGCCAGCAGTTTCACGGGACTAGCGCAGTACAATGAGCAGTTCTTC. Protein: CASSFTGLAQYNEQFF.

The chain combines TRBV18 with TRBJ2-3; 8 bases match TRBD2. V lost 6 bases, J lost 0 bases, and 2 bases stayed unmatched. In germline, CDR1 is KGHSH, CDR2 LQKENI. The CDR3 covers 14 residues. The CDR3 is CASSSSGSTDTQYF. For the CDR3, the DNA is TGTGCCAGCTCCTCTAGCGGGAGCACAGATACGCAGTATTTT.